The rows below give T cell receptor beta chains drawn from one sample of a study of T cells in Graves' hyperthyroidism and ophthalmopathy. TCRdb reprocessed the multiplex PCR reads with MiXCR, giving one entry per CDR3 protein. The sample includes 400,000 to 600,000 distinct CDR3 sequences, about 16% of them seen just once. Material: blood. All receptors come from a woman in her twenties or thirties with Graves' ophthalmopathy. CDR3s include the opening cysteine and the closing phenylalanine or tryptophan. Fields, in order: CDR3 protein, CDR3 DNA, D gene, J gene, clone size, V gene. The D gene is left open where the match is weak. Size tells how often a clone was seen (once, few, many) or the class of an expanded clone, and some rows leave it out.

cdr3_aa: CASSPGTGGYNEQYF
cdr3_nt: TGTGCCAGCAGCCCCGGGACAGGGGGGTACAACGAGCAGTACTTC
d_call: TRBD1
j_call: TRBJ2-7
clone_size: NA
v_call: TRBV6-1

cdr3_aa: CASSEKRGSPYEQYF
cdr3_nt: TGTGCCAGCAGTGAGAAGAGGGGGTCTCCCTACGAGCAGTACTTC
d_call: NA
j_call: TRBJ2-7
clone_size: NA
v_call: TRBV6-1

cdr3_aa: CAWSVQVLGTAQRTEAFF
cdr3_nt: TGTGCCTGGAGTGTACAGGTGCTGGGCACTGCCCAGAGAACTGAAGCTTTCTTT
d_call: NA
j_call: TRBJ1-1
clone_size: many
v_call: TRBV30

cdr3_aa: CASSTTGLFLPAAQYF
cdr3_nt: TGTGCCAGTAGTACGACAGGGCTCTTTCTTCCGGCCGCTCAGTACTTC
d_call: TRBD1
j_call: TRBJ2-5
clone_size: NA
v_call: TRBV19

cdr3_aa: CASSQTSGRDTQYF
cdr3_nt: TGTGCCAGCAGCCAGACTAGCGGGAGGGATACGCAGTATTTT
d_call: TRBD2
j_call: TRBJ2-3
clone_size: many
v_call: TRBV7-8

cdr3_aa: CASSALASRQNTQYF
cdr3_nt: TGTGCCAGCAGTGCGTTGGCTAGCCGGCAAAATACGCAGTATTTT
d_call: NA
j_call: TRBJ2-3
clone_size: many
v_call: TRBV6-1

cdr3_aa: CASSSGLAGHHGTYNEQFF
cdr3_nt: TGTGCCAGCAGTTCAGGACTAGCGGGACATCACGGAACCTACAATGAGCAGTTCTTC
d_call: TRBD2
j_call: TRBJ2-1
clone_size: NA
v_call: TRBV6-5

cdr3_aa: CASSTGQSSSYEQYF
cdr3_nt: TGTGCCAGTAGTACCGGACAGTCGAGCTCCTACGAGCAGTACTTC
d_call: NA
j_call: TRBJ2-7
clone_size: few
v_call: TRBV19

cdr3_aa: CASSIAGQGSSYNEQFF
cdr3_nt: TGTGCCAGTAGTATAGCGGGACAGGGGAGCTCCTACAATGAGCAGTTCTTC
d_call: TRBD1
j_call: TRBJ2-1
clone_size: NA
v_call: TRBV19

cdr3_aa: CAWNQKGGPNTEAFF
cdr3_nt: TGTGCCTGGAATCAAAAGGGAGGGCCGAACACTGAAGCTTTCTTT
d_call: NA
j_call: TRBJ1-1
clone_size: NA
v_call: TRBV30

cdr3_aa: CATAGREKSTDTQYF
cdr3_nt: TGTGCCACCGCCGGGAGGGAGAAAAGCACAGATACGCAGTATTTT
d_call: TRBD2
j_call: TRBJ2-3
clone_size: NA
v_call: TRBV24-1

cdr3_aa: CSATSGDRGRGYTF
cdr3_nt: TGCAGTGCTACCTCCGGGGACAGGGGAAGGGGCTACACCTTC
d_call: TRBD1
j_call: TRBJ1-2
clone_size: few
v_call: TRBV20-1

cdr3_aa: CASSVTSGQAVNIQYF
cdr3_nt: TGTGCCAGCAGTGTAACATCCGGACAAGCGGTAAACATTCAGTACTTC
d_call: NA
j_call: TRBJ2-4
clone_size: many
v_call: TRBV28

cdr3_aa: CATSWNDEQFF
cdr3_nt: TGTGCCACTAGCTGGAACGATGAGCAGTTCTTC
d_call: NA
j_call: TRBJ2-1
clone_size: NA
v_call: TRBV6-2/TRBV6-3

cdr3_aa: CASRGLAGITDTQYF
cdr3_nt: TGTGCCAGCAGGGGACTAGCGGGTATCACAGATACGCAGTATTTT
d_call: TRBD2
j_call: TRBJ2-3
clone_size: NA
v_call: TRBV2

cdr3_aa: CASSQVLPGLAGGPAKNIQYF
cdr3_nt: TGTGCCAGCAGCCAAGTACTCCCGGGACTAGCGGGAGGACCAGCCAAAAACATTCAGTACTTC
d_call: NA
j_call: TRBJ2-4
clone_size: NA
v_call: TRBV3-2

cdr3_aa: CATSSGRRGTDTQYF
cdr3_nt: TGTGCCACCAGTTCGGGAAGGCGGGGCACAGATACGCAGTATTTT
d_call: NA
j_call: TRBJ2-3
clone_size: many
v_call: TRBV24-1

cdr3_aa: CASSQATSGSVGTDTQYF
cdr3_nt: TGCGCCAGCAGCCAAGCTACGAGTGGGAGTGTCGGGACAGATACGCAGTATTTT
d_call: NA
j_call: TRBJ2-3
clone_size: many
v_call: TRBV4-3

cdr3_aa: CASSLGWSGRTETQYF
cdr3_nt: TGTGCCAGCAGCTTAGGTTGGAGCGGGAGGACGGAGACCCAGTACTTC
d_call: TRBD2
j_call: TRBJ2-5
clone_size: NA
v_call: TRBV7-2

cdr3_aa: CASSGTGGSGYTF
cdr3_nt: TGTGCCAGCAGCGGGACAGGGGGCTCTGGCTACACCTTC
d_call: TRBD1
j_call: TRBJ1-2
clone_size: many
v_call: TRBV28

cdr3_aa: CASRTDRAIQYF
cdr3_nt: TGTGCCAGCAGGACGGACAGGGCCATTCAGTACTTC
d_call: TRBD1
j_call: TRBJ2-4
clone_size: NA
v_call: TRBV2

cdr3_aa: CASRQVVSGNTEAFF
cdr3_nt: TGCGCCAGCAGGCAGGTCGTATCGGGGAACACTGAAGCTTTCTTT
d_call: NA
j_call: TRBJ1-1
clone_size: few
v_call: TRBV5-1

cdr3_aa: CASSSGVRGYGYTF
cdr3_nt: TGTGCCAGTAGTAGTGGAGTTCGGGGCTATGGCTACACCTTC
d_call: NA
j_call: TRBJ1-2
clone_size: few
v_call: TRBV19

cdr3_aa: CASSSDRDNSPLHF
cdr3_nt: TGTGCCAGCAGCTCGGACAGGGACAATTCACCCCTCCACTTT
d_call: TRBD1
j_call: TRBJ1-6
clone_size: NA
v_call: TRBV7-9

cdr3_aa: CASSLGLSGAANTGELFF
cdr3_nt: TGCGCCAGCAGCTTGGGCCTTAGCGGAGCGGCGAACACCGGGGAGCTGTTTTTT
d_call: NA
j_call: TRBJ2-2
clone_size: few
v_call: TRBV5-1

cdr3_aa: CASSLQAPTVSGANVLTF
cdr3_nt: TGTGCCAGCAGCCTACAGGCCCCGACGGTCTCTGGGGCCAACGTCCTGACTTTC
d_call: NA
j_call: TRBJ2-6
clone_size: few
v_call: TRBV3-1

cdr3_aa: CSASSGRASYEQYF
cdr3_nt: TGCAGTGCCAGCAGCGGGAGGGCCTCCTACGAGCAGTACTTC
d_call: TRBD2
j_call: TRBJ2-7
clone_size: many
v_call: TRBV20-1

cdr3_aa: CASRPSQGQFAKNIQYF
cdr3_nt: TGTGCCAGCAGGCCATCCCAGGGTCAGTTCGCCAAAAACATTCAGTACTTC
d_call: NA
j_call: TRBJ2-4
clone_size: many
v_call: TRBV5-6

cdr3_aa: CASSYSPRTGGVYGYTF
cdr3_nt: TGTGCCAGCAGTTACTCCCCACGGACAGGCGGGGTGTATGGCTACACCTTC
d_call: TRBD1
j_call: TRBJ1-2
clone_size: many
v_call: TRBV6-5

cdr3_aa: CAWSAPLVGYEQYF
cdr3_nt: TGTGCCTGGAGTGCTCCACTAGTGGGCTACGAGCAGTACTTC
d_call: NA
j_call: TRBJ2-7
clone_size: many
v_call: TRBV30

cdr3_aa: CASSYGLAGELQYF
cdr3_nt: TGTGCCAGCAGTTACGGACTAGCGGGAGAACTCCAGTACTTC
d_call: TRBD2
j_call: TRBJ2-5
clone_size: many
v_call: TRBV12-3/TRBV12-4

cdr3_aa: CASSPLAGGAYNEQFF
cdr3_nt: TGTGCCAGTAGTCCCTTAGCGGGAGGGGCCTACAATGAGCAGTTCTTC
d_call: TRBD2
j_call: TRBJ2-1
clone_size: few
v_call: TRBV19

cdr3_aa: CSVEEPQGFGYGYTF
cdr3_nt: TGCAGCGTTGAAGAACCACAGGGCTTTGGCTATGGCTACACCTTC
d_call: NA
j_call: TRBJ1-2
clone_size: few
v_call: TRBV29-1

cdr3_aa: CASRTWGSDGYTF
cdr3_nt: TGTGCCAGCAGGACCTGGGGGTCGGATGGCTACACCTTC
d_call: NA
j_call: TRBJ1-2
clone_size: many
v_call: TRBV28

cdr3_aa: CASSWQGFAYEQYF
cdr3_nt: TGTGCCAGCAGTTGGCAGGGTTTTGCCTACGAGCAGTACTTC
d_call: NA
j_call: TRBJ2-7
clone_size: NA
v_call: TRBV28

cdr3_aa: CASSLWMSPGTGELFF
cdr3_nt: TGTGCCAGCAGCTTATGGATGAGCCCGGGCACCGGGGAGCTGTTTTTT
d_call: NA
j_call: TRBJ2-2
clone_size: few
v_call: TRBV7-2

cdr3_aa: CASSILTGYNEQFF
cdr3_nt: TGTGCCAGCAGCATATTGACAGGGTACAATGAGCAGTTCTTC
d_call: TRBD1
j_call: TRBJ2-1
clone_size: many
v_call: TRBV5-5

cdr3_aa: CATSRDRASGRAGTGELFF
cdr3_nt: TGTGCCACCAGCAGAGATCGGGCTAGCGGGAGGGCCGGTACCGGGGAGCTGTTTTTT
d_call: TRBD2
j_call: TRBJ2-2
clone_size: many
v_call: TRBV15

cdr3_aa: CASSMVQNYHQPQHF
cdr3_nt: TGTGCCAGTAGTATGGTCCAAAACTATCATCAGCCCCAGCATTTT
d_call: NA
j_call: TRBJ1-5
clone_size: NA
v_call: TRBV19

cdr3_aa: CASSLQLDWDRVAGNQPQHF
cdr3_nt: TGTGCCAGCAGCTTACAATTGGACTGGGACAGGGTCGCGGGCAATCAGCCCCAGCATTTT
d_call: TRBD1
j_call: TRBJ1-5
clone_size: few
v_call: TRBV7-2

cdr3_aa: CASSRVAPTAETQYF
cdr3_nt: TGTGCCAGCAGTCGAGTGGCCCCTACGGCGGAGACCCAGTACTTC
d_call: NA
j_call: TRBJ2-5
clone_size: NA
v_call: TRBV5-6

cdr3_aa: CASSRDISGNTIYF
cdr3_nt: TGTGCCAGCAGTCGGGACATCTCTGGAAACACCATATATTTT
d_call: NA
j_call: TRBJ1-3
clone_size: many
v_call: TRBV6-1

cdr3_aa: CSVEDVAGSTDTQYF
cdr3_nt: TGCAGCGTTGAAGACGTAGCGGGTAGCACAGATACGCAGTATTTT
d_call: TRBD2
j_call: TRBJ2-3
clone_size: once
v_call: TRBV29-1

cdr3_aa: CASSYAGLAGNNEQFF
cdr3_nt: TGTGCCAGCAGTTATGCGGGACTAGCGGGAAACAATGAGCAGTTCTTC
d_call: TRBD2
j_call: TRBJ2-1
clone_size: few
v_call: TRBV6-2/TRBV6-3

cdr3_aa: CASSLAGLAGRAKNIQYF
cdr3_nt: TGTGCCAGCAGCTTAGCGGGACTAGCGGGTCGAGCCAAAAACATTCAGTACTTC
d_call: TRBD2
j_call: TRBJ2-4
clone_size: few
v_call: TRBV13

cdr3_aa: CSVSGRAETQYF
cdr3_nt: TGCAGTGTATCCGGGAGGGCGGAGACCCAGTACTTC
d_call: TRBD2
j_call: TRBJ2-5
clone_size: many
v_call: TRBV20-1